One sample yielded the 2 T cell receptor beta chains listed below, sequenced in a study of blood T cell repertoires in COVID-19. The method was immunoSEQ multiplex PCR; TCRdb's version includes in-frame clones alone and lacks a portion of them. The data hold around 210,000 clones, with roughly 90% observed a single time. Sequencing was carried out using PBMCs or T cells enriched from blood (not recorded which). The receptors stem from a woman aged 18-29 years who had recovered from COVID-19.

The rearrangement uses TRBV7-2 and TRBJ2-7; 9 bases agree with TRBD1. The J segment lost 5 bases and the V segment lost 1 base, leaving 12 bases of the junction unmatched. This CDR3 is built from 17 residues. Germline CDR1 is SGHTA and CDR2 is FQGNSA. The CDR3 reads CASSLGRTGTGTHEQYF. CDR3 in DNA: TGTGCCAGCAGCTTAGGGAGAACCGGGACAGGGACCCACGAGCAGTACTTC.

The genes are TRBV27 and TRBJ1-2; 8 bases are shared with TRBD1. The CDR3 runs 16 residues. V lost 5 bases, J lost 4 bases, and 12 bases stayed unmatched. The germline CDR1 and CDR2 sequences are MNHEY and SMNVEV (reference sequence). The chain's CDR3 is CASSLGQGATVYGYTF. The CDR3 DNA reads TGTGCCAGCAGTCTCGGACAGGGAGCGACAGTCTATGGCTACACCTTC.